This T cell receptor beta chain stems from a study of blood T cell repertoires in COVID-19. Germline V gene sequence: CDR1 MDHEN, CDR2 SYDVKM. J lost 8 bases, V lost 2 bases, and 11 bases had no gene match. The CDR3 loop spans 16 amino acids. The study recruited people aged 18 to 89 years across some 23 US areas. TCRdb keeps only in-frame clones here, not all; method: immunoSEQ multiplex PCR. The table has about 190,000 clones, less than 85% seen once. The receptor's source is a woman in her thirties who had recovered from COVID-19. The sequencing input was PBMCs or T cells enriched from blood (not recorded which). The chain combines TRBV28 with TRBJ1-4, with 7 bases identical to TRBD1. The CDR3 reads CASSLEGTVRAEKLFF. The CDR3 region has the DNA TGTGCCAGCAGTTTAGAGGGGACAGTTCGGGCAGAAAAACTGTTTTTT.